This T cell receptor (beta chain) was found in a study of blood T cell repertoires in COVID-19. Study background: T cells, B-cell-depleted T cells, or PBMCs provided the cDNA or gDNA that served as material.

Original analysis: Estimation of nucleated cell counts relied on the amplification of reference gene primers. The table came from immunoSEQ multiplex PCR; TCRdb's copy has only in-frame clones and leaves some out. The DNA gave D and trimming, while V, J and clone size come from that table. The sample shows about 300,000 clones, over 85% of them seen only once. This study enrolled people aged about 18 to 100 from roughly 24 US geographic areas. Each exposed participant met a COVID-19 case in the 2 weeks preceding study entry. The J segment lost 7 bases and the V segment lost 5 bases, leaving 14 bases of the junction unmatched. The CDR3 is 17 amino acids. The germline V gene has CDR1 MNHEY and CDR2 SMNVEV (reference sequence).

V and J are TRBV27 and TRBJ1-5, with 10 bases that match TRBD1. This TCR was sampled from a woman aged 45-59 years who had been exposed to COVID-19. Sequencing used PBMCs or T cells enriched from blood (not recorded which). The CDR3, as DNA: TGTGCCAGCAGTCCGACGACAGGGGGCGCGGGAGGGCAGCCCCAGCATTTT. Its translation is CASSPTTGGAGGQPQHF.